This T cell receptor (beta chain) was profiled in a study of blood T cells in healthy people across ages. The CDR3 consists of 14 residues. The J segment lost 7 bases and the V segment lost 1 base, leaving 9 bases of the junction unmatched. Germline V lookup: CDR1 DFQATT, CDR2 SNEGSKA (reference sequence). A second roughly 7 to 12 cycle PCR used barcoded and J-beta primers. Sequencing recovered at least 3 million CDR3-containing paired-end reads from each sample. TCRdb redid the calling of the 5' RACE reads with MiXCR, one entry per CDR3 protein. Among about 970,000 distinct CDR3 sequences listed, roughly half were seen once. No fewer than 5 micrograms of total RNA were isolated from every sample.

This sequence was found in a woman aged 55-70 years in good health. Sequenced sample: blood. V gene TRBV20-1 combines with J gene TRBJ1-2; 7 nucleotides line up with TRBD1. In DNA form, the CDR3 reads TGCAGTGCTAGAGGAGGGGCAGGGGGTAGTGGCTACACCTTC. Its protein product is CSARGGAGGSGYTF.